These 19 T cell receptor beta chains were sequenced from one sample in a study of OX40 agonist ivuxolimab in advanced cancers. Profiling relied on immunoSEQ multiplex PCR, and the TCRdb table lists in-frame clones only, not all of them. In the table there are around 40,000 clones, around four fifths of which are singletons. Here the sequenced sample was CD4+ or CD8+ T cells sorted from blood, taken in a trial of the OX40 agonist ivuxolimab. The receptor source for this set is an adult with an advanced solid tumor such as melanoma, head and neck, liver or kidney cancer.

The chain couples TRBV7-3 to TRBJ2-2, with a tentative D call TRBD2 (6 bases). Deletions cut 1 base from V and 5 bases from J, with 11 bases between. This CDR3 contains 15 residues. CDR1 and CDR2 (germline): SGHTA, FQGTGA. CDR3 protein: CASSLSGGMTGELFF. CDR3 in DNA: TGTGCCAGCAGCTTAAGCGGCGGGATGACCGGGGAGCTGTTTTTT.

This chain joins TRBV19 and TRBJ2-3; TRBD1 is a possible D gene (6 bases). Trimming took off 3 bases at V and 2 bases at J, with 9 bases between the two ends. Germline CDR1 reads LNHDA; CDR2 reads SQIVND (reference sequence). This CDR3 region has 14 residues. The CDR3 nucleotides read TGTGCCAGTAGTATCCGACAGGCCACAGATACGCAGTATTTT. Its translation is CASSIRQATDTQYF.

This clone appeared once. This rearrangement joins TRBV18 to TRBJ1-2; possibly TRBD1 for D (5 bases). The CDR3 contains 12 residues. V was shortened by 8 bases and J by 7 bases, with 14 bases between the two germline ends. CDR1 is KGHSH, CDR2 LQKENI, per germline. The CDR3 loop is CASTSGGVGYTF. The CDR3 nucleotides read TGTGCCAGCACCTCCGGGGGTGTTGGCTACACCTTC.

This chain links TRBV20-1 with TRBJ1-1; a weak D match, TRBD1 (5 bases). The CDR3 is made up of 10 amino acids. Trimming cost V 5 bases and J 8 bases, with 9 bases left between them. Germline CDR1 reads DFQATT; CDR2 reads SNEGSKA (reference sequence). The CDR3 DNA follows: TGCAGTGCTGCCAACAGGGAAGCTTTCTTT. Its protein is CSAANREAFF.

The chain has TRBV5-4 and TRBJ2-1, with D perhaps being TRBD1 or TRBD2 (7 bases each). Trimming took off 4 bases at V and 4 bases at J, with 12 bases between the two ends. From germline, CDR1 is SGHNT and CDR2 YYREEE (reference sequence). The CDR3 sequence is 14 residues long. The CDR3 sequence is CASSRQGGYNEQFF. The CDR3 DNA reads TGTGCCAGCAGCCGGCAGGGGGGGTACAATGAGCAGTTCTTC.

This chain links TRBV7-9 with TRBJ1-2, with a tentative D call TRBD1 (5 bases). The ends were cut back, 1 base at V and 9 bases at J, with 12 bases in the middle. The CDR3 runs 13 residues. The germline V gene has CDR1 SEHNR and CDR2 FQNEAQ (reference sequence). CDR3 loop: CASSLGGPMSYTF. In nucleotides, the CDR3 is TGTGCCAGCAGCTTAGGGGGACCAATGAGCTACACCTTC.

This rearrangement joins TRBV2 to TRBJ1-1; tentatively, D is TRBD1 (5 bases). The CDR3 length is 14 residues. The germline gives CDR1 SNHLY, CDR2 FYNNEI. V shed 8 bases and J shed 6 bases, with 19 bases lying between them. The CDR3 bases are TGTGCCAGCCGCCCCCTTAGGGGTGGGTCTGAAGCTTTCTTT. Residues: CASRPLRGGSEAFF.

The chain joins TRBV29-1 to TRBJ2-3; weak D call: TRBD2 (6 bases). The germline V and J ends were trimmed by 6 bases and 7 bases, with 11 bases remaining between them. Germline-derived CDR1 and CDR2 are SQVTM and ANQGSEA. This CDR3 is built from 11 residues. CDR3 protein: CSVVAAYTQYF. CDR3 bases: TGCAGCGTGGTAGCGGCGTATACGCAGTATTTT.

The rearrangement links TRBV7-9 to TRBJ1-5; no clear D gene. Germline-derived CDR1 and CDR2 are SEHNR and FQNEAQ (reference sequence). V was trimmed by 11 bases and J by 4 bases, leaving 15 bases between them. The CDR3 consists of 13 residues. The CDR3 DNA sequence: TGTGCCGGAGCTGGGCAGGAAAATCAGCCCCAGCATTTT. Its protein product is CAGAGQENQPQHF.

The chain links TRBV7-2 to TRBJ2-7, with 8 bases fitting TRBD1. The CDR3 has 14 amino acids. Looked up from germline, CDR1 is SGHTA and CDR2 is FQGNSA. The ends lost 5 bases at V and 2 bases at J; junction bases unmatched: 5. The CDR3 DNA reads as TGTGCCAGCAGCCTCCGGGACAGGACCTACGAGCAGTACTTC. Its protein is CASSLRDRTYEQYF.

The V call is TRBV19, the J call TRBJ2-5; D is perhaps TRBD1 (5 bases). V lost 2 bases, J lost 1 base, and 14 bases lay in between. The CDR3 contains 16 residues. The germline CDR1 and CDR2 sequences are LNHDA and SQIVND (reference sequence). The CDR3 loop reads CASSISIYGAQETQYF. CDR3 in DNA: TGTGCCAGTAGTATATCAATTTATGGGGCCCAAGAGACCCAGTACTTC. Variable domain in full (rest from reference TRBV19 and TRBJ2-5): DGGITQSPKYLFRKEGQNVTLSCEQNLNHDAMYWYRQDPGQGLRLIYYSQIVNDFQKGDIAEGYSVSREKKESFPLTVTSAQKNPTAFYLCASSISIYGAQETQYFGPGTRLLVL.

The chain links TRBV6-6 to TRBJ1-1; possible D gene TRBD1, 5 bases. Germline CDR1 MNHNY, CDR2 SVGAGI (reference sequence). Trimming removed 10 bases from V and 7 bases from J, with 16 bases in between. The CDR3 loop spans 12 amino acids. CDR3 sequence (DNA): TGTGCCACCATTGGGGGTACTCATGAAGCTTTCTTT. Translation: CATIGGTHEAFF.

The chain couples TRBV18 to TRBJ2-7; tentative D call: TRBD1 (6 bases). With 3 bases removed from V and 0 bases from J, the gap between germline ends came to 9 bases. The CDR3 consists of 14 residues. Germline lookup yields CDR1 KGHSH and CDR2 LQKENI. The CDR3 sequence is CASSPTDSSYEQYF. In DNA, the CDR3 is TGTGCCAGCTCACCGACGGACAGCTCCTACGAGCAGTACTTC.

This chain uses TRBV4-3 with TRBJ1-5; D gene uncertain. The CDR3 has 16 amino acids. Per the germline V gene, CDR1 is LGHNA and CDR2 is YSLEER. Trimming shortened V by 0 bases and J by 7 bases, and 16 bases separated the two germline ends. The CDR3: CASSQDYGQRGQPQHF. The CDR3 DNA reads TGCGCCAGCAGCCAAGATTACGGGCAGAGAGGACAGCCCCAGCATTTT.

V gene TRBV15 combines with J gene TRBJ1-1; TRBD1 aligns across 10 bases. With 1 base clipped from V and 2 bases from J, the junction kept 1 base outside the gene matches. Germline CDR1 reads LNHNV; CDR2 reads YYDKDF (reference sequence). The CDR3 runs to 15 residues. The CDR3 here is CATSRGDRGNTEAFF. In nucleotides, the CDR3 is TGTGCCACCAGCAGAGGGGACAGGGGTAACACTGAAGCTTTCTTT.

The rearrangement uses TRBV19 and TRBJ2-5; D remains unclear. This CDR3 contains 13 residues. Germline V gives CDR1 LNHDA, CDR2 SQIVND (reference sequence). Trimming removed 5 bases from V and 0 bases from J, with 7 bases in between. CDR3 in amino acids: CASSRAYQETQYF. CDR3 DNA: TGTGCCAGTAGTCGGGCCTACCAAGAGACCCAGTACTTC. The whole variable domain, remainder taken from reference TRBV19 and TRBJ2-5, is DGGITQSPKYLFRKEGQNVTLSCEQNLNHDAMYWYRQDPGQGLRLIYYSQIVNDFQKGDIAEGYSVSREKKESFPLTVTSAQKNPTAFYLCASSRAYQETQYFGPGTRLLVL.

The chain carries TRBV9 and TRBJ1-1; D is possibly TRBD1 (5 bases). Per the germline V gene, CDR1 is SGDLS and CDR2 is YYNGEE. This CDR3 contains 14 residues. V gave up 2 bases and J gave up 3 bases, with 11 bases separating them. The DNA for the CDR3 is TGTGCCAGCAGCGTCGACAGCCGATACACTGAAGCTTTCTTT. It yields the protein CASSVDSRYTEAFF. Filled out from reference TRBV9 and TRBJ1-1, the complete variable domain reads DSGVTQTPKHLITATGQRVTLRCSPRSGDLSVYWYQQSLDQGLQFLIQYYNGEERAKGNILERFSAQQFPDLHSELNLSSLELGDSALYFCASSVDSRYTEAFFGQGTRLTVV.

This clone was observed a single time. The rearrangement uses TRBV14 and TRBJ2-5; no reliable D call. Germline V gene sequence: CDR1 SGHDN, CDR2 FVKESK. CDR3 length equals 14 residues. Trimming stripped 1 base from V and 3 bases from J, with 9 bases between. CDR3 residues: CASSQGGKEETQYF. The CDR3 nucleotides are TGTGCCAGCAGCCAAGGTGGAAAGGAAGAGACCCAGTACTTC.

This sequence joins TRBV2 and TRBJ1-6; 8 bases are a match to TRBD1. V lost 4 bases, J lost 16 bases, and 9 bases stayed unmatched. The germline V gene has CDR1 SNHLY and CDR2 FYNNEI. The CDR3 is made up of 13 amino acids. The CDR3, as DNA: TGTGCCAGCAGTGGGCCCTATAGGACAGGGCTCCACTTT. It is translated as CASSGPYRTGLHF.